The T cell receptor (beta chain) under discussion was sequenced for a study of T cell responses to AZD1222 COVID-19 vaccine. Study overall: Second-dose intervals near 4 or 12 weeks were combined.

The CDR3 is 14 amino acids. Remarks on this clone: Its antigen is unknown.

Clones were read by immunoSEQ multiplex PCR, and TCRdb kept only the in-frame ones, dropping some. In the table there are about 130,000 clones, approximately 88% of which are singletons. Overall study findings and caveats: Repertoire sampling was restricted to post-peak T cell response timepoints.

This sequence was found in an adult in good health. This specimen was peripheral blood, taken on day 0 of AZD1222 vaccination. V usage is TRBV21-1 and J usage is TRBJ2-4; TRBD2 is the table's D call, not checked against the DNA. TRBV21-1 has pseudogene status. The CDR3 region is CARPPILAKNIQYF. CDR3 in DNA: TGTGCCAGACCACCTATCCTAGCCAAAAACATTCAGTACTTC.